These 5 T cell receptor beta chains share one sample of origin, sequenced in a study of blood T cell repertoires in COVID-19. Produced via immunoSEQ multiplex PCR; TCRdb's table is partial and in-frame only. The sample shows around 68,000 clones, under 95% of them seen only once. The sequencing input was peripheral blood. The source is a man between 65 and 80 years old with active COVID-19.

As to this clone: The junction shows a germline mismatch at one end, possibly a read error. The CDR3 loop reads CVSRDRTNTGELFF. The CDR3 DNA reads as TGTGTCAGCAGGGACAGGACCAACACCGGGGAGCTGTTTTTT. The chain uses TRBV6-5 and TRBJ2-2; 8 bases agree with TRBD1. This CDR3 has 14 residues. Germline loops: CDR1 MNHEY, CDR2 SVGAGI.

The gene calls are TRBV5-1 and TRBJ2-5, with 7 bases that match TRBD2. Germline loops: CDR1 SGHRS, CDR2 YFSETQ. This CDR3 is built from 14 residues. Losses at the gene ends were 0 bases for V and 5 bases for J; bases not matched to a gene: 4. CDR3 sequence reads: CASSLGAGVETQYF. CDR3 DNA sequence: TGCGCCAGCAGCTTGGGTGCGGGGGTGGAGACCCAGTACTTC.

The chain joins TRBV3-1 (or the pseudogene TRBV3-2) to TRBJ1-1; the D is unclear. V lost 4 bases and J lost 1, with 16 bases in between. Germline values: CDR1 LGHDT, CDR2 YNNKEL (reference sequence). This CDR3 comprises 16 residues. DNA of the CDR3: TGTGCCAGCAGCCGAGGCGGCGGGGTTTCGAACACTGAAGCTTTCTTT. It encodes CASSRGGGVSNTEAFF.

The rearrangement joins TRBV27 to TRBJ2-5; 8 nucleotides line up with TRBD2. This CDR3 has 14 residues. Germline V gene lookup returns CDR1 MNHEY and CDR2 SMNVEV (reference sequence). V trimming: 3 bases; J trimming: 5 bases; junction bases outside the gene matches: 5. As DNA, the CDR3 is TGTGCCAGCAGTTTTGCGGGGGGTAGGGAGACCCAGTACTTC. Protein sequence: CASSFAGGRETQYF.

The J gene is TRBJ2-7, the V gene TRBV6-5, with TRBD1 matching 8 bases. J was trimmed by 6 bases and V by 6 bases; bases with no gene match: 13. Germline CDR1 reads MNHEY; CDR2 reads SVGAGI. This CDR3 is built from 15 residues. The chain's CDR3 is CASSLDRGHFLEQYV. The DNA of the CDR3 is TGTGCCAGCAGCCTCGACAGGGGCCACTTCCTCGAGCAGTACGTC.